The rows below give T cell receptor beta chains drawn from one sample of a study of T cell repertoires in cytomegalovirus infection. One entry per CDR3 protein, called by TCRdb with MiXCR from the reads. The sample yields a few hundred thousand distinct CDR3 sequences, about 17% seen once. Input material: PBMCs. All receptors come from a human donor in good health (CMV status not recorded). Some clones in this sample may be carry-over from other donors' samples. The conserved cysteine and the conserved F or W are not part of the CDR3 here. Fields, in order: V gene, clone size, J gene, CDR3 protein. Rows may omit the clone size; those that give it use once, few, many or a size class.

v_call: TRBV2
clone_size: .
j_call: TRBJ2-2
cdr3_aa: ASSEARAGARKNTGELF

v_call: TRBV9
clone_size: .
j_call: TRBJ1-6
cdr3_aa: ASSVGVVSYNSPLH

v_call: TRBV27
clone_size: once
j_call: TRBJ2-1
cdr3_aa: ASSWTPEGEQF

v_call: TRBV7-2
clone_size: many
j_call: TRBJ2-7
cdr3_aa: ASSLDVFVFYEQY

v_call: TRBV20-1
clone_size: .
j_call: TRBJ2-7
cdr3_aa: SAPGTGHSYEQY

v_call: TRBV6-2/TRBV6-3
clone_size: .
j_call: TRBJ1-6
cdr3_aa: ASSRDPTRSPLH

v_call: TRBV2
clone_size: .
j_call: TRBJ1-2
cdr3_aa: ASSGDNRGYT

v_call: TRBV28
clone_size: many
j_call: TRBJ2-7
cdr3_aa: ASSRDRGPDEQY

v_call: TRBV28
clone_size: many
j_call: TRBJ1-5
cdr3_aa: ASRDLRGSNQPQH

v_call: TRBV12-3/TRBV12-4
clone_size: many
j_call: TRBJ2-2
cdr3_aa: ASSFAGHTGELF

v_call: TRBV15
clone_size: .
j_call: TRBJ2-7
cdr3_aa: ATSSAGYEGEQY

v_call: TRBV4-1
clone_size: .
j_call: TRBJ2-1
cdr3_aa: ASSRGGTGRGNEQF

v_call: TRBV5-1
clone_size: few
j_call: TRBJ1-1
cdr3_aa: ASSTRGSDTEAF

v_call: TRBV5-1
clone_size: few
j_call: TRBJ1-2
cdr3_aa: ASSLDGNTGPLGYT

v_call: TRBV6-5
clone_size: .
j_call: TRBJ1-2
cdr3_aa: ASSYGDLGYT

v_call: TRBV24-1
clone_size: .
j_call: TRBJ2-1
cdr3_aa: ATSDLASGGEDNEQF

v_call: TRBV6-2/TRBV6-3
clone_size: few
j_call: TRBJ2-7
cdr3_aa: ASSYAGTLGRNEQY

v_call: TRBV4-3
clone_size: .
j_call: TRBJ2-4
cdr3_aa: ASSQGHSQGQGATIQY

v_call: TRBV20-1
clone_size: .
j_call: TRBJ2-5
cdr3_aa: SAKKTGLAGETQY

v_call: TRBV12-3/TRBV12-4
clone_size: .
j_call: TRBJ1-2
cdr3_aa: ASSFGGRNT

v_call: TRBV7-2
clone_size: .
j_call: TRBJ1-2
cdr3_aa: ASSLGPEGNGYT

v_call: TRBV15
clone_size: .
j_call: TRBJ2-2
cdr3_aa: ATSRDRGNTGELF

v_call: TRBV5-6
clone_size: .
j_call: TRBJ2-2
cdr3_aa: ASTNWGTAITGELF

v_call: TRBV7-9
clone_size: few
j_call: TRBJ1-1
cdr3_aa: ASSFEAGGFTEAF

v_call: TRBV6-2/TRBV6-3
clone_size: many
j_call: TRBJ2-2
cdr3_aa: ASSYTGANTGELF

v_call: TRBV18
clone_size: few
j_call: TRBJ1-5
cdr3_aa: ASSPPSLNTGNQPQH

v_call: TRBV6-2/TRBV6-3
clone_size: few
j_call: TRBJ2-7
cdr3_aa: ASSYGLYEQY

v_call: TRBV6-6
clone_size: .
j_call: TRBJ1-5
cdr3_aa: ASRLTGDNQPQH

v_call: TRBV9
clone_size: few
j_call: TRBJ2-1
cdr3_aa: ASSLNLHEQF

v_call: TRBV7-9
clone_size: many
j_call: TRBJ2-5
cdr3_aa: ASSLEPGQETQY

v_call: TRBV7-2
clone_size: many
j_call: TRBJ1-1
cdr3_aa: ASSLGGDTEAF

v_call: TRBV6-5
clone_size: many
j_call: TRBJ1-1
cdr3_aa: ASRNALGVAEAF

v_call: TRBV7-6
clone_size: many
j_call: TRBJ2-5
cdr3_aa: ASSFTETQY

v_call: TRBV27
clone_size: few
j_call: TRBJ2-7
cdr3_aa: ASGSGDYEQY

v_call: TRBV10-2
clone_size: many
j_call: TRBJ2-1
cdr3_aa: ASRSPSSYNEQF